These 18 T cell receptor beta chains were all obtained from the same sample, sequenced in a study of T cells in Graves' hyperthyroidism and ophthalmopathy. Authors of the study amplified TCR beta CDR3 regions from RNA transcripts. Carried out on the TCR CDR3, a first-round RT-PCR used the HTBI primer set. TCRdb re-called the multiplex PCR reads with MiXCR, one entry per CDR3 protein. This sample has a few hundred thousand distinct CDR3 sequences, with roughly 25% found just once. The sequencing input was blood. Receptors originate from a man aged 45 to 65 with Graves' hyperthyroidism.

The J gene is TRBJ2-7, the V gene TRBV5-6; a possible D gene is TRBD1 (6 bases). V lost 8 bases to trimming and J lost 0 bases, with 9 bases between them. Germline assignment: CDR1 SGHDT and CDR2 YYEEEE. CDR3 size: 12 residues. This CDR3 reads CASGQLSYEQYF. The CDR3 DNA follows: TGTGCCAGTGGACAGCTCTCCTACGAGCAGTACTTC.

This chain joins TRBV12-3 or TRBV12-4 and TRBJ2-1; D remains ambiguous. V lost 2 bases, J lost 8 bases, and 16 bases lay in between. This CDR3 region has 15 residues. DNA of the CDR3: TGTGCCAGCAGTTTAATGTCCCAAGGGCAGGATGAGCAGTTCTTC. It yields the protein CASSLMSQGQDEQFF.

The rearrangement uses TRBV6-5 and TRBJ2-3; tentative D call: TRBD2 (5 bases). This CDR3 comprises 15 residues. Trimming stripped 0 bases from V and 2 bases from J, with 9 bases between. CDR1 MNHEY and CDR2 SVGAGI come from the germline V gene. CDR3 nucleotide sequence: TGTGCCAGCAGTTACTCACAGCGGTTCACAGATACGCAGTATTTT. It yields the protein CASSYSQRFTDTQYF.

The CDR3, as DNA: TGCAGTGCTAGAGATTCTTCTTGGCAGCCTAGCACAGATACGCAGTATTTT. Translating it yields CSARDSSWQPSTDTQYF. The gene calls are TRBV20-1 and TRBJ2-3; D is undetermined. In germline, CDR1 is DFQATT, CDR2 SNEGSKA (reference sequence). The length of the CDR3 is 17 residues. The V end lost 0 bases, the J end lost 0 bases, and 16 bases lay between the germline ends.

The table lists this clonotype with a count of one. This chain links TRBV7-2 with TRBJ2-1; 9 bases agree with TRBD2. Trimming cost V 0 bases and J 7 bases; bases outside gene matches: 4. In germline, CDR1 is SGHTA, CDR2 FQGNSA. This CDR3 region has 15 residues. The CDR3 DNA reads TGTGCCAGCAGCTTAGCGGCGGGAGGGCGGAATGAGCAGTTCTTC. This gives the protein CASSLAAGGRNEQFF.

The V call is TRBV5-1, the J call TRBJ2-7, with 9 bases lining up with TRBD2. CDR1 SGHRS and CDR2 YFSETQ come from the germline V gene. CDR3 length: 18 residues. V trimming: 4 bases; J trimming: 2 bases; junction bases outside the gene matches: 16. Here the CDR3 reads CASSPRRLAGPRAYEQYF. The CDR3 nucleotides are TGCGCCAGCAGCCCAAGAAGGCTAGCGGGACCGCGGGCCTACGAGCAGTACTTC.

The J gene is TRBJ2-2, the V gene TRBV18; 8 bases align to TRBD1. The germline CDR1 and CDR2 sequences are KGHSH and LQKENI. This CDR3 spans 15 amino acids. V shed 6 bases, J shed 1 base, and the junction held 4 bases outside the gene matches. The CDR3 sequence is CASSLDRGNTGELFF. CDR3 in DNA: TGTGCCAGCTCCCTCGACAGGGGGAACACCGGGGAGCTGTTTTTT.

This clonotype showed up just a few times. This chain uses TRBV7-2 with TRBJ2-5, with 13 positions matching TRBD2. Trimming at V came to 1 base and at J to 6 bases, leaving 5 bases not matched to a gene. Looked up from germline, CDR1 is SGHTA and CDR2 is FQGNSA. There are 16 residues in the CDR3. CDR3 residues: CASSLGTSGRLKTQYF. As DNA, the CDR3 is TGTGCCAGCAGCTTAGGGACTAGCGGGAGATTAAAGACCCAGTACTTC.

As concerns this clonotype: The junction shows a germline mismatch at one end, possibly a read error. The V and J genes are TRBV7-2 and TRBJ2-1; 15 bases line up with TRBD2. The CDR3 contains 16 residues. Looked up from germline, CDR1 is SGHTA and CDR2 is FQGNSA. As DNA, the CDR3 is TGCGCCAACAGTCTCGAAGGGACTAGCGGGAGGTTTGAGCAGTTCTTC. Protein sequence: CANSLEGTSGRFEQFF. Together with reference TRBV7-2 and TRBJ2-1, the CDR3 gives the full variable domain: GAGVSQSPSNKVTEKGKDVELRCDPISGHTALYWYRQSLGQGLEFLIYFQGNSAPDKSGLPSDRFSAERTGGSVSTLTIQRTQQEDSAVYLCANSLEGTSGRFEQFFGPGTRLTVL.

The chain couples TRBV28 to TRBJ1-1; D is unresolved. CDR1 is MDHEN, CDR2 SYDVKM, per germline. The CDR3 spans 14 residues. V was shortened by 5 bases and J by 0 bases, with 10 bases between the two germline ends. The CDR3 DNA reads TGTGCCAGCAGTACCGGACTGATGAACACTGAAGCTTTCTTT. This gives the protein CASSTGLMNTEAFF.

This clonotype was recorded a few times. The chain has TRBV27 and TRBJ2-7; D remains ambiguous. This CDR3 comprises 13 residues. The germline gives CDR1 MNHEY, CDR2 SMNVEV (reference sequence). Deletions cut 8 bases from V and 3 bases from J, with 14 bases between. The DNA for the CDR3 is TGTGCCAGCGCCTTGGACGGGCACTACGAGCAGTACTTC. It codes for CASALDGHYEQYF.

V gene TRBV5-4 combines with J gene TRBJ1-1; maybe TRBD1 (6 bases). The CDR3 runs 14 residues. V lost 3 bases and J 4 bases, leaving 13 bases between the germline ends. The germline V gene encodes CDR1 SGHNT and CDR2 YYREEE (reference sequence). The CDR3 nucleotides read TGTGCCAGCAGCTCACAGGGCTGGGCCACTGAAGCTTTCTTT. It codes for CASSSQGWATEAFF.

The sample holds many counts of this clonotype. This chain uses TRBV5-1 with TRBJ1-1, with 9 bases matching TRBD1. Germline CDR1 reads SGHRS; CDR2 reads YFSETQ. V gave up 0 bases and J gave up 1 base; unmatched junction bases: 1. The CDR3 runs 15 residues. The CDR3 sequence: CASSLETGGNTEAFF. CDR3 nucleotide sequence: TGCGCCAGCAGCTTGGAGACAGGGGGGAACACTGAAGCTTTCTTT.

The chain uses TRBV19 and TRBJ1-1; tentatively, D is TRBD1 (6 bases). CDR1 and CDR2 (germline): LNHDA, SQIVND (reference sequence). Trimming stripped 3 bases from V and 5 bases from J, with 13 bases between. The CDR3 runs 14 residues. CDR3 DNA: TGTGCCAGTAGTATGGCAGGGGCAAGGACTGAAGCTTTCTTT. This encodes CASSMAGARTEAFF.

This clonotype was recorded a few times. DNA for the CDR3: TGTGCCAGCAGAAAACAGGGAATATATGGCTACACCTTC. Residues: CASRKQGIYGYTF. The V gene is TRBV28, the J gene TRBJ1-2, with TRBD1 as a possible D gene (6 bases). The germline V gene has CDR1 MDHEN and CDR2 SYDVKM. V was pared by 6 bases and J by 5 bases, with 13 bases between. The CDR3 totals 13 residues.

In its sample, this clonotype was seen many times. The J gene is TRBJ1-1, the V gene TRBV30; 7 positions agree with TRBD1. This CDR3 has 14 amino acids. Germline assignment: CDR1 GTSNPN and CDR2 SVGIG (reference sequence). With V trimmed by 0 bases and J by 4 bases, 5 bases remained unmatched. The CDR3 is CAWSVRGSSTEAFF. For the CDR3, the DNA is TGTGCCTGGAGTGTCAGGGGGTCTAGCACTGAAGCTTTCTTT. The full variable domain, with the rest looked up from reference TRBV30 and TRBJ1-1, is SQTIHQWPATLVQPVGSPLSLECTVEGTSNPNLYWYRQAAGRGLQLLFYSVGIGQISSEVPQNLSASRPQDRQFILSSKKLLLSDSGFYLCAWSVRGSSTEAFFGQGTRLTVV.

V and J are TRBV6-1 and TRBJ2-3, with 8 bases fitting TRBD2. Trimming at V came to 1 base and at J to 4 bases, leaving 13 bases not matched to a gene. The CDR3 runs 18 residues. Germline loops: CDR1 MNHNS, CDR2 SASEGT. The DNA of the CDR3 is TGTGCCAGCAGTGAAGGGTGGTTGGGACTAGGAAACTCAGATACGCAGTATTTT. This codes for CASSEGWLGLGNSDTQYF.

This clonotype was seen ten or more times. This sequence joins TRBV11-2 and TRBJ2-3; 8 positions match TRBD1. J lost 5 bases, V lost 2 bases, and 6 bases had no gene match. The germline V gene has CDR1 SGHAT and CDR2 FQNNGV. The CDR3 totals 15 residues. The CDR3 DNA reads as TGTGCCAGCAGCTTAACAGGGGGAGATATAGATACGCAGTATTTT. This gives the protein CASSLTGGDIDTQYF.